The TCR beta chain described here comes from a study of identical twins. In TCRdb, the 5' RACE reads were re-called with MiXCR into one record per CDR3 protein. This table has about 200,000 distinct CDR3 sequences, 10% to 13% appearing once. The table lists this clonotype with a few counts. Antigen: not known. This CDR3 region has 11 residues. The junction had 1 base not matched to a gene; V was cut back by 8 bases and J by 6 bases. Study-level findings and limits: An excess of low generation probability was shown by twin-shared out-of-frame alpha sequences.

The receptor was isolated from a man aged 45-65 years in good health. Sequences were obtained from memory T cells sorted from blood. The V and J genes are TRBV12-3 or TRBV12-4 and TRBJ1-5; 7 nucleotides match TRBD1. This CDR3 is CASQGGQPQHF. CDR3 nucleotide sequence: TGTGCCAGCCAGGGGGGTCAGCCCCAGCATTTT.